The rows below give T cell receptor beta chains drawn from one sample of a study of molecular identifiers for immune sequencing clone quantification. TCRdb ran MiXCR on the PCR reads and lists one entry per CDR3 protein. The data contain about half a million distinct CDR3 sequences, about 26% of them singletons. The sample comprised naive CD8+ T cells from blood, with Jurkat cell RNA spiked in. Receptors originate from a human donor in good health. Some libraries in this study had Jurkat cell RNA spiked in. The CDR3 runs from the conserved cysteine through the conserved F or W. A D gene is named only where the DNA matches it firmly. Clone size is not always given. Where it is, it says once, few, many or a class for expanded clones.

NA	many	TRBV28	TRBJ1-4	TGTGCCAGCAGCCTCAGGGTTTTTGGTGAAAAACTGTTTTTT	CASSLRVFGEKLFF
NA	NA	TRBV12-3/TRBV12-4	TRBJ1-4	TGTGCCAGCACCCCCCTCGGGCCGAATGAAAAACTGTTTTTT	CASTPLGPNEKLFF
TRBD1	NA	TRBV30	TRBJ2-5	TGTGCCTGGAAGAGGGGACCGGCAGGGGGTGAGACCCAGTACTTC	CAWKRGPAGGETQYF
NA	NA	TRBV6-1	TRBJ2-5	TGTGCCAGCAGCCTCCGGGCAGGGGATAGGCAAGAGACCCAGTACTTC	CASSLRAGDRQETQYF
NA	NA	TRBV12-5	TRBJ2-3	TGTGCTAGTGGGGGGACCCCGGATACGCAGTATTTT	CASGGTPDTQYF
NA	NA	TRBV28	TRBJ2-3	TGTGCCAGCTTGTCCGGGCGGCCCCCCGCTCCGCAGTATTTT	CASLSGRPPAPQYF
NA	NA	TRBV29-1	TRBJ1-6	TGCAGCGTTGAAGAAGGATATAATTCACCCCTCTACTTT	CSVEEGYNSPLYF
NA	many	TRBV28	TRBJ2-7	TGTGCCAGCAGTTTAGACAGTACCTACGAGCAGTACTTC	CASSLDSTYEQYF
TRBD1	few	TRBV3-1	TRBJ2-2	TGTGCCAGCGGGGACAGCAACACCGGGGAGCTGTTTTTT	CASGDSNTGELFF
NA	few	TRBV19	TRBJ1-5	TGTGCCAGTAGTACCCCGGGACAACAGCCCCAGCATTTT	CASSTPGQQPQHF
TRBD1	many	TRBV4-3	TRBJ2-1	TGCGCCAGCAGCCACAGGACAGGGCACAATGAGCAGTTCTTC	CASSHRTGHNEQFF